This entry lists 21 T cell receptor beta chains sequenced from one sample in a study of cytomegalovirus exposure and HLA in healthy donors. 60 Vbeta and 13 Jbeta primers were used in PCR. Assay used: immunoSEQ multiplex PCR; TCRdb lists only in-frame clones, some missing. Found here are 150,000 to 200,000 clones, approximately 9.5% of them singletons; the top ten hold 1% to 1.5%. The sample taken for sequencing was PBMCs. The source of these receptors is a woman aged 30 to 39 in good health and CMV-seropositive.

This clone was found a few times. The rearrangement joins TRBV11-3 to TRBJ2-1; 9 nucleotides match TRBD2. Trimming at V came to 3 bases and at J to 10 bases, leaving 4 bases not matched to a gene. Germline V gives CDR1 SGHNT, CDR2 YENEEA. The CDR3 totals 13 residues. CDR3 coding DNA: TGTGCCAGCAGCTTGCTAGCGGGACGGGAGCAGTTCTTC. Residues: CASSLLAGREQFF.

This clone was observed a handful of times. V usage is TRBV18 and J usage is TRBJ1-3, with unresolved D. CDR3 size: 14 residues. From germline, CDR1 is KGHSH and CDR2 LQKENI. V lost 3 bases to trimming and J lost 0 bases, with 6 bases between them. The CDR3 spells CASSPYSSGNTIYF. The CDR3 DNA reads as TGTGCCAGCTCACCGTACAGCTCTGGAAACACCATATATTTT. The full variable domain, in which reference TRBV18 and TRBJ1-3 provide the parts outside the CDR3, is NAGVMQNPRHLVRRRGQEARLRCSPMKGHSHVYWYRQLPEEGLKFMVYLQKENIIDESGMPKERFSAEFPKEGPSILRIQQVVRGDSAAYFCASSPYSSGNTIYFGEGSWLTVV.

V and J are TRBV29-1 and TRBJ2-7, with a weak D call TRBD1 (7 bases). The ends were cut back, 6 bases at V and 2 bases at J, with 14 bases in the middle. Germline V gene data show CDR1 as SQVTM and CDR2 as ANQGSEA. The CDR3 loop spans 13 amino acids. CDR3 in amino acids: CSVGGQPTYEQYF. CDR3 coding DNA: TGCAGCGTCGGGGGACAGCCTACCTACGAGCAGTACTTC.

V usage is TRBV18 and J usage is TRBJ1-4; 9 bases map to TRBD1. The trim removed 3 bases at V and 6 bases at J, leaving 5 bases unmatched. Germline V CDR1 and CDR2: KGHSH, LQKENI. CDR3 size: 15 residues. CDR3 DNA: TGTGCCAGCTCACCCCCCGGGACAGGGTATGAAAAACTGTTTTTT. Its translation is CASSPPGTGYEKLFF.

The chain links TRBV5-1 to TRBJ2-2, with 9 nucleotides matching TRBD2. J gave up 0 bases and V 2 bases, and 2 bases lay outside the gene matches. The germline V gene encodes CDR1 SGHRS and CDR2 YFSETQ. The CDR3 is made up of 16 amino acids. The CDR3 DNA follows: TGCGCCAGCAGCTTCCTAGCGGGGACGAACACCGGGGAGCTGTTTTTT. This codes for CASSFLAGTNTGELFF. The whole variable domain, remainder taken from reference TRBV5-1 and TRBJ2-2, is KAGVTQTPRYLIKTRGQQVTLSCSPISGHRSVSWYQQTPGQGLQFLFEYFSETQRNKGNFPGRFSGRQFSNSRSEMNVSTLELGDSALYLCASSFLAGTNTGELFFGEGSRLTVL.

The chain couples TRBV6-6 to TRBJ1-4; D is unclear. Germline V gene data show CDR1 as MNHNY and CDR2 as SVGAGI (reference sequence). V was cut by 7 bases and J by 0 bases, with 9 bases left in between. The CDR3 covers 14 residues. The CDR3 DNA is TGTGCCAGCACCTACGGAGCAACTAATGAAAAACTGTTTTTT. This sequence encodes CASTYGATNEKLFF.

This clone was seen more than once but under ten times. The chain links TRBV18 to TRBJ2-6, with D maybe TRBD1 (6 bases). The CDR3 sequence is 16 residues long. V lost 4 bases, J lost 0 bases, and 10 bases lay in between. Germline V gene data show CDR1 as KGHSH and CDR2 as LQKENI. CDR3 residues: CASSRGQLSGANVLTF. In DNA form, the CDR3 reads TGTGCCAGCTCACGTGGACAGCTCTCTGGGGCCAACGTCCTGACTTTC.

The chain uses TRBV5-1 and TRBJ2-2; 8 positions agree with TRBD1. The CDR3 length is 15 residues. CDR1 is SGHRS, CDR2 YFSETQ, per germline. Germline trimming cut 4 bases from V and 3 bases from J; bases unmatched to any gene: 5. CDR3 in amino acids: CASSPGGSDTGELFF. The DNA for the CDR3 is TGCGCCAGCAGCCCAGGGGGCTCGGACACCGGGGAGCTGTTTTTT.

This sequence joins TRBV6-4 and TRBJ2-5; 7 bases align to TRBD1. Germline V CDR1 and CDR2: MRHNA, SNTAGT. The CDR3 is 13 amino acids. V dropped 2 bases and J dropped 5; count of bases not matched to a gene: 2. The CDR3: CASSDIQGETQYF. The CDR3 bases are TGTGCCAGCAGTGACATACAGGGGGAGACCCAGTACTTC.

J is TRBJ2-3 and V is TRBV5-6; tentative D call: TRBD1 (6 bases). Germline CDR1 and CDR2: SGHDT and YYEEEE. The CDR3 contains 15 residues. V lost 2 bases, J lost 4 bases, and 14 bases lay in between. DNA for the CDR3: TGTGCCAGCAGCTTCTGGGAAGGGGGAGCAGATACGCAGTATTTT. It is translated as CASSFWEGGADTQYF.

This clone was recorded a few times. The rearrangement joins TRBV5-1 to TRBJ2-3; possibly TRBD2 for D (5 bases). Looked up from germline, CDR1 is SGHRS and CDR2 is YFSETQ. V dropped 5 bases and J dropped 4 bases, with 17 bases sitting between them. This CDR3 has 15 residues. This CDR3 reads CASSSEDGIPDTQYF. DNA for the CDR3: TGCGCCAGCAGTTCGGAAGACGGGATTCCAGATACGCAGTATTTT.

V usage is TRBV5-8 and J usage is TRBJ2-5; TRBD1 matches 7 bases. CDR1 is SGHTS and CDR2 is YDEGEE in the germline V gene. The V segment lost 2 bases and the J segment 4 bases; nucleotides outside the gene matches: 11. The CDR3 runs 16 residues. CDR3 nucleotides: TGTGCCAGCAGCTTAACGGGGAGTAGGGGGCGAGAGACCCAGTACTTC. Translated, it gives CASSLTGSRGRETQYF.

The chain combines TRBV5-1 with TRBJ2-3; D is uncertain. This CDR3 region has 11 residues. Trimming took off 5 bases at V and 6 bases at J, with 7 bases between the two ends. Germline V gene data show CDR1 as SGHRS and CDR2 as YFSETQ. CDR3 sequence (DNA): TGCGCCAGCAGATTAGAGGATACGCAGTATTTT. It is translated as CASRLEDTQYF.

The V call is TRBV5-6, the J call TRBJ2-3; 7 bases map to TRBD1. The CDR3 covers 14 residues. Looked up from germline, CDR1 is SGHDT and CDR2 is YYEEEE. The trim removed 4 bases at V and 1 base at J, leaving 3 bases unmatched. The CDR3 loop is CASSTGQGTDTQYF. CDR3 nucleotide sequence: TGTGCCAGCAGCACAGGACAGGGCACAGATACGCAGTATTTT.

V gene TRBV5-1 combines with J gene TRBJ1-4, with unresolved D. The ends were cut back, 1 base at V and 3 bases at J, with 10 bases in the middle. This CDR3 region has 15 residues. CDR1 is SGHRS and CDR2 is YFSETQ in the germline V gene. In DNA form, the CDR3 reads TGCGCCAGCAGCTTGCTGAGGGCGGCTAATGAAAAACTGTTTTTT. Translation gives CASSLLRAANEKLFF.

This clone was found a few times. The DNA of the CDR3 is TGTGCCAGCAGGTCTCAGGGGGGCTCTGGAAACACCATATATTTT. Its translation is CASRSQGGSGNTIYF. The chain couples TRBV27 to TRBJ1-3, with 7 bases that match TRBD1. Germline CDR1 is MNHEY and CDR2 is SMNVEV (reference sequence). J was trimmed by 0 bases and V by 6 bases; bases with no gene match: 5. This CDR3 is 15 amino acids long.

This clone appeared many times. The chain recombines TRBV6-1 with TRBJ2-7; tentative D call: TRBD2 (5 bases). Germline loops: CDR1 MNHNS, CDR2 SASEGT. The ends were cut back, 6 bases at V and 3 bases at J, with 12 bases in the middle. The CDR3 is 13 amino acids. The CDR3 DNA is TGTGCCAGCAGGCATAAGGCGGGCTACGAGCAGTACTTC. Translation gives CASRHKAGYEQYF.

This chain joins TRBV2 and TRBJ1-4; D gene ambiguous. The ends were cut back, 11 bases at V and 3 bases at J, with 13 bases in the middle. The CDR3 loop spans 13 amino acids. CDR1 is SNHLY, CDR2 FYNNEI, per germline. The CDR3 loop reads CAATGWSNEKLFF. CDR3 bases: TGTGCCGCTACTGGTTGGTCTAATGAAAAACTGTTTTTT.

V gene TRBV7-9 combines with J gene TRBJ2-7; TRBD1 matches at 7 bases. V shed 1 base, J shed 2 bases, and the junction held 8 bases outside the gene matches. The CDR3 runs 16 residues. Germline V CDR1 and CDR2: SEHNR, FQNEAQ (reference sequence). The CDR3 DNA is TGTGCCAGCAGCTTAGGAGGGGGCCGCTCAGCCTACGAGCAGTACTTC. The encoded protein is CASSLGGGRSAYEQYF.

This clone was seen a few times. The chain has TRBV4-1 and TRBJ2-5; the match to TRBD2 covers 9 bases. CDR3 length: 14 amino acids. Germline CDR1 MGHRA, CDR2 YSYEKL. V lost 1 base, J lost 4 bases, and 1 base stayed unmatched. The CDR3: CASSQVSGRETQYF. The DNA for the CDR3 is TGCGCCAGCAGCCAAGTTAGCGGGAGAGAGACCCAGTACTTC.

This clone was detected a few times. The rearrangement joins TRBV27 to TRBJ2-7, with D possibly TRBD2 on 6 matching bases. V lost 2 bases and J lost 3, with 17 bases in between. This CDR3 comprises 16 residues. Looked up from germline, CDR1 is MNHEY and CDR2 is SMNVEV (reference sequence). CDR3 coding DNA: TGTGCCAGCAGTTTAGCGGGCGGGGCCAAGGGCTACGAGCAGTACTTC. Translation: CASSLAGGAKGYEQYF.